This is a list of T cell receptor beta chains from one sample in a study of cytomegalovirus exposure and HLA in healthy donors. Clones were read by immunoSEQ multiplex PCR, and TCRdb kept only the in-frame ones, dropping some. The sample contains about 160,000 clones, roughly 80% of which appear only once. Sequencing was performed on PBMCs. The receptors come from a man aged 30-40 years in good health and CMV-seropositive. Each CDR3 is given with its conserved first and last residue. A D gene is named only where the DNA matches it firmly. Clone size is stated in some rows and not others, as once, few, many or a class when expanded.

size	V	J	D	CDR3	DNA
.	TRBV11-3	TRBJ2-5	.	CASSLAFGEQETQYF	TGTGCCAGCAGTTTGGCCTTCGGGGAGCAAGAGACCCAGTACTTC
.	TRBV11-2	TRBJ2-5	TRBD2	CASSLGLAGSTLLREQYF	TGTGCCAGCAGCTTAGGACTAGCGGGGAGTACCCTCCTGAGAGAGCAGTACTTC
.	TRBV6-1	TRBJ2-3	TRBD2	CASSDRRLASDTQYF	TGTGCCAGCAGTGACAGGCGACTAGCTTCAGATACGCAGTATTTT
.	TRBV19	TRBJ1-3	TRBD1	CASTDRAFSGNTIYF	TGTGCCAGTACGGACAGGGCCTTCTCTGGAAACACCATATATTTT
once	TRBV6-1	TRBJ2-1	TRBD1	CASSRVTGGKNEQFF	TGTGCCAGCAGTAGAGTGACAGGGGGCAAGAATGAGCAGTTCTTC
.	TRBV7-2	TRBJ1-6	TRBD1	CASSSRQGSSPLHF	TGTGCCAGCAGCTCCAGACAGGGTTCTTCACCCCTCCACTTT
.	TRBV18	TRBJ1-1	.	CASSPRGQMNTEAFF	TGTGCCAGCTCACCACGAGGACAGATGAACACTGAAGCTTTCTTT
few	TRBV6-1	TRBJ1-6	TRBD1	CASSARTGDNSPLHF	TGTGCCAGCAGTGCCAGGACAGGGGATAATTCACCCCTCCACTTT
once	TRBV7-2	TRBJ1-5	TRBD1	CASSLVSGQGSNQPQHF	TGTGCCAGCAGCTTAGTGTCCGGACAGGGCAGCAATCAGCCCCAGCATTTT
.	TRBV27	TRBJ1-1	.	CASSFGQTTEAFF	TGTGCCAGCAGTTTCGGACAGACCACTGAAGCTTTCTTT
once	TRBV28	TRBJ2-5	.	CASSLSRDQETQYF	TGTGCCAGCAGTTTAAGTCGAGACCAAGAGACCCAGTACTTC
.	TRBV4-2	TRBJ2-1	TRBD2	CASSQASGNEQFF	TGTGCCAGCAGCCAAGCTAGCGGCAATGAGCAGTTCTTC
once	TRBV19	TRBJ1-5	TRBD1	CASSDRQGTFNQPQHF	TGTGCCAGTAGTGATCGACAGGGAACCTTCAATCAGCCCCAGCATTTT
.	TRBV19	TRBJ2-7	.	CASSIAEGPYEQYF	TGTGCCAGTAGTATAGCGGAGGGGCCCTACGAGCAGTACTTC
.	TRBV27	TRBJ2-1	TRBD2	CASRSGGTSGNNEQFF	TGTGCCAGCAGGTCAGGGGGGACTAGCGGAAACAATGAGCAGTTCTTC
.	TRBV2	TRBJ1-1	.	CASSGAQYTEAFF	TGTGCCAGCAGTGGAGCACAATACACTGAAGCTTTCTTT
.	TRBV6-4	TRBJ1-1	TRBD1	CASRETGGAEAFF	TGTGCCAGCAGAGAGACAGGGGGAGCTGAAGCTTTCTTT
.	TRBV7-3	TRBJ2-1	.	CASSLWAETPEQFF	TGTGCCAGCAGCTTATGGGCAGAGACCCCTGAGCAGTTCTTC
.	TRBV7-9	TRBJ2-7	TRBD1	CASSPTGGYEQYF	TGTGCCAGCAGCCCGACAGGGGGCTACGAGCAGTACTTC
.	TRBV5-6	TRBJ2-5	TRBD1	CASSLATGGRETQYF	TGTGCCAGCAGCTTAGCGACAGGGGGCCGGGAGACCCAGTACTTC
.	TRBV27	TRBJ2-3	TRBD2	CASSLDSGGSTDTQYF	TGTGCCAGCAGTTTAGATAGCGGGGGAAGCACAGATACGCAGTATTTT
.	TRBV6-1	TRBJ1-5	TRBD1	CAAQGANNQPQHF	TGTGCCGCACAGGGGGCGAACAATCAGCCCCAGCATTTT
.	TRBV19	TRBJ2-7	.	CASSIDRTYEQYF	TGTGCCAGTAGTATTGACAGGACCTACGAGCAGTACTTC
.	TRBV27	TRBJ1-6	TRBD1	CASSLRGQSRQRNSPLHF	TGTGCCAGCAGTTTACGGGGACAGAGTCGTCAACGGAATTCACCCCTCCACTTT